This is a list of T cell receptor beta chains from one sample in a study of vaccination and CD4 T cells after COVID-19. One entry per CDR3 protein, called by TCRdb with MiXCR from the PCR reads. The sample shows 15,000 to 17,000 distinct CDR3 sequences, about 40% of them seen only once. These receptors have no identified antigens. Input material: cultured CD4+ T cells from blood. The receptors stem from a human donor with COVID-19. Each CDR3 is given with its conserved first and last residue.

J gene: TRBJ1-5
V gene: TRBV4-3
CDR3 protein: CASSRGLGIPHQPQHF

J gene: TRBJ1-1
V gene: TRBV20-1
CDR3 protein: CSVPARGMNTEAFF

J gene: TRBJ1-5
V gene: TRBV20-1
CDR3 protein: CSARSGNGNQPQHF

J gene: TRBJ2-1
V gene: TRBV24-1
CDR3 protein: CATSETTGVYPYNEQFF

J gene: TRBJ1-2
V gene: TRBV6-1
CDR3 protein: CASSEDRGPGYTF

J gene: TRBJ2-1
V gene: TRBV29-1
CDR3 protein: CSVSRSSYNEQFF

J gene: TRBJ2-3
V gene: TRBV27
CDR3 protein: CASSLSGTTSTDTQYF

J gene: TRBJ2-4
V gene: TRBV25-1
CDR3 protein: CASSDGTGVGVAKNIQYF

J gene: TRBJ2-5
V gene: TRBV12-3/TRBV12-4
CDR3 protein: CASSQGGGGGETQYF

J gene: TRBJ2-3
V gene: TRBV6-1
CDR3 protein: CASSQRTAGATDTQYF

J gene: TRBJ1-1
V gene: TRBV18
CDR3 protein: CASSPYGQNTEAFF

J gene: TRBJ1-5
V gene: TRBV11-2
CDR3 protein: CASSLGGPSNQPQHF

J gene: TRBJ1-3
V gene: TRBV15
CDR3 protein: CATSRGDFASGNTIYF

J gene: TRBJ1-1
V gene: TRBV15
CDR3 protein: CATSLTGGTEAFF

J gene: TRBJ2-3
V gene: TRBV20-1
CDR3 protein: CSARRLEPTDTQYF

J gene: TRBJ2-3
V gene: TRBV19
CDR3 protein: CASSRGVTDTQYF

J gene: TRBJ2-1
V gene: TRBV6-4
CDR3 protein: CASSDSTSGGLEQFF

J gene: TRBJ2-5
V gene: TRBV19
CDR3 protein: CASSESGIPETQYF

J gene: -
V gene: TRBV7-2
CDR3 protein: CASSYDSTKAYEQYF

J gene: TRBJ1-5
V gene: TRBV19
CDR3 protein: CASSIAHRGDGSNQPQHF

J gene: TRBJ2-5
V gene: TRBV10-3
CDR3 protein: CAIRGDRGETQYF

J gene: TRBJ2-7
V gene: TRBV2
CDR3 protein: CASSVGQVSSYEQYF

J gene: TRBJ1-6
V gene: TRBV30
CDR3 protein: CARRQDNSPLHF

J gene: TRBJ1-6
V gene: TRBV6-1
CDR3 protein: CASSEAERARSPLHF

J gene: TRBJ1-6
V gene: TRBV5-1
CDR3 protein: CASSLGGGADSPLHF

J gene: TRBJ1-5
V gene: TRBV19
CDR3 protein: CASSADGISNQPQHF

J gene: TRBJ2-4
V gene: TRBV6-1
CDR3 protein: CASSQQGLLTNIQYF

J gene: TRBJ1-3
V gene: TRBV11-3
CDR3 protein: CASSFSGVEVGGNTIYF

J gene: TRBJ1-4
V gene: TRBV11-3
CDR3 protein: CASSRTGARGDEKLFF

J gene: TRBJ1-2
V gene: TRBV6-2/TRBV6-3
CDR3 protein: CASSPGQGRAYGYTF

J gene: TRBJ2-5
V gene: TRBV14
CDR3 protein: CASSQGAGGQETQYF

J gene: TRBJ2-3
V gene: TRBV5-1
CDR3 protein: CASSFSGRNTDTQYF

J gene: TRBJ2-7
V gene: TRBV2
CDR3 protein: CAIGGQGYEQYF

J gene: TRBJ1-4
V gene: TRBV10-1
CDR3 protein: CACRPPSGTANEKLFF

J gene: TRBJ1-2
V gene: TRBV7-9
CDR3 protein: CASETNYGYTF

J gene: TRBJ2-7
V gene: TRBV20-1
CDR3 protein: CSASAPSTRDEQYF

J gene: TRBJ1-2
V gene: TRBV19
CDR3 protein: CASTSTGNGYTF

J gene: TRBJ1-1
V gene: TRBV28
CDR3 protein: CASSSGKNTEAFF

J gene: TRBJ1-1
V gene: TRBV20-1
CDR3 protein: CSAPGGGTARLNTEAFF

J gene: TRBJ1-4
V gene: TRBV7-2
CDR3 protein: CASSLSGGQSEKLFF

J gene: TRBJ2-1
V gene: TRBV20-1
CDR3 protein: CSARDPSVNNEQFF

J gene: TRBJ2-5
V gene: TRBV24-1
CDR3 protein: CATSDLLGEAETQYF

J gene: TRBJ2-5
V gene: TRBV6-2/TRBV6-3
CDR3 protein: CASSSDTRQTQYF

J gene: TRBJ2-7
V gene: TRBV6-1
CDR3 protein: CASRSQGAEQYF

J gene: TRBJ1-1
V gene: TRBV7-2
CDR3 protein: CASSPAGSTEAFF

J gene: TRBJ2-1
V gene: TRBV6-2/TRBV6-3
CDR3 protein: CASRGGGQGVNEQFF

J gene: TRBJ2-4
V gene: TRBV2
CDR3 protein: CASSEMDSGGKNIQYF

J gene: TRBJ2-5
V gene: TRBV5-1
CDR3 protein: CASSRGGEETQYF